Listed below are T cell receptor beta chains from one sample, sequenced in a study of CD8 T cells in ankylosing spondylitis. TCRdb ran MiXCR on the 5' RACE reads and lists one entry per CDR3 protein. The data contain some 840,000 distinct CDR3 sequences, approximately 12% of them singletons. The sequencing input was blood, either unsorted or a sorted T cell fraction (not recorded which). The origin of the receptors is a male donor with ankylosing spondylitis. The conserved cysteine and the conserved F or W are not part of the CDR3 here. Each record gives: CDR3 length, clone size, D gene, V gene, CDR3 protein. The D gene is left open where the match is weak. Where a row states a size, it is once, few, many or the class of an expanded clone; other rows omit it.

>10|few|.|TRBV29-1
SVEEGREKLF
>10|many|TRBD2|TRBV7-7
ASSLAGGTQY
>13|many|TRBD2|TRBV20-1
SAIRLAGVPDTQY
>12|.|.|TRBV29-1
SVRGVGANEKLF
>10|many|.|TRBV28
ASSLRNYGYT
>12|few|.|TRBV20-1
SATRDQANYGYT
>12|few|.|TRBV12-3/TRBV12-4
ASSPDFNHEKLF
>13|.|.|TRBV18
ASSPRPGVSYEQY
>12|few|.|TRBV5-1
ASSSTWTLGTQY
>10|few|.|TRBV28
ASSLKTAKQY
>12|few|.|TRBV6-5
ASSYSRASTEAF
>13|.|TRBD1|TRBV9
ASSTLQGWNSPLH
>11|many|.|TRBV20-1
SASIPSTDTQY
>12|few|.|TRBV4-2
ASSQVRQSTEAF
>12|few|.|TRBV5-6
ASSRIQGANGAF
>10|many|.|TRBV6-2/TRBV6-3
ASRPGPNEQY
>14|few|TRBD1|TRBV20-1
SARAGQGTNTGELF
>13|.|.|TRBV5-1
ASSLAISGANVLT
>15|few|TRBD2|TRBV9
ASSVEPGGSSYNEQF
>14|.|.|TRBV5-8
ASSLAGSAISYEQY
>11|.|.|TRBV7-9
ASSLGTSEKLF
>11|few|.|TRBV12-3/TRBV12-4
ASNSGGVQPQH
>12|.|.|TRBV20-1
SAPTARAIDEQF
>10|few|.|TRBV6-5
ASSMKNSPLH
>12|few|.|TRBV7-7
ASSLAHGYNEQF
>9|many|.|TRBV29-1
SVGAGYEQY
>12|many|.|TRBV12-3/TRBV12-4
ASSSWPNAGELF
>10|few|.|TRBV6-1
ASSVGGYEQY
>12|many|.|TRBV6-1
ASSPGRLQETQY
>13|few|TRBD2|TRBV24-1
ATSDGGGPGETQY
>11|few|.|TRBV6-1
ASSPTRNSPLH
>11|.|.|TRBV5-1
ASSFDGSEKLF
>14|few|TRBD2|TRBV3-1
ASSPGLAGGRYEQF
>12|.|TRBD1|TRBV7-3
ASSSSQGATEAF
>13|few|.|TRBV24-1
ATSNSEAGANVLT
>14|.|TRBD1|TRBV28
ASSLRGPGSRYGYT
>12|.|.|TRBV11-2
ASSLAWDRGPVF
>14|few|TRBD2|TRBV18
ASSPLGLALQETQY
>15|few|.|TRBV11-2
ASSEGRFGGWNTEAF
>9|few|TRBD2|TRBV7-2
ASSITSGQF
>13|many|.|TRBV5-1
ASSLGLSSYNEQF
>12|few|.|TRBV4-3
ASSQQALQETQY
>11|few|.|TRBV20-1
SARSEQNTEAF
>14|few|.|TRBV5-1
ASSPSGTGNTGELF